This TCR beta chain was captured in a study of cytomegalovirus exposure and HLA in healthy donors. Germline CDR1 reads LGHNA; CDR2 reads YNFKEQ. The CDR3 sequence is 16 residues long. The ends lost 0 bases at V and 1 base at J; junction bases unmatched: 6. Study results and limitations: An Asian-associated ancestry cluster reportedly showed fewer N-insertions than the approximately 660-donor mean in a later analysis. One cluster of highly shared sequence variants probably arose as a sequencing artifact. Per a prior analysis, the majority of TCR beta V segments were productive roughly 90% or roughly 30% of the time.

About this clone: Its cognate antigen is unknown.

The primer mix had 60 Vbeta and 13 Jbeta primers. The method was immunoSEQ multiplex PCR; TCRdb's version includes in-frame clones alone and lacks a portion of them. Here the sample spans about 150,000 clones, about 82% being singletons. This clonotype was obtained from a male donor in good health and CMV-seronegative. The sequenced sample consisted of PBMCs. The rearrangement joins TRBV4-2 to TRBJ2-7, with 7 bases aligning to TRBD1. Here the CDR3 DNA reads TGTGCCAGCAGCCAAGAGACAGGGTTCTCGTCCTACGAGCAGTACTTC. Its protein is CASSQETGFSSYEQYF.